These T cell receptor beta chains were read from a single sample in a study of T cells in Graves' hyperthyroidism and ophthalmopathy. TCRdb re-called the multiplex PCR reads with MiXCR, one entry per CDR3 protein. The top ten clones hold roughly 11% of a sample with roughly 380,000 distinct CDR3 sequences, about 15% of them seen once. Sequenced: blood. Every receptor here comes from a woman between 55 and 75 years old with Graves' hyperthyroidism. Each CDR3 is given with its conserved first and last residue. D genes are given only for firm matches. Expanded clones are given a class, and other clones once, few, many or no size at all.

clone size,V gene,D gene,J gene,CDR3 protein,CDR3 DNA
.,TRBV4-1,TRBD2,TRBJ2-1,CASSHSGRDSYNEQFF,TGCGCCAGCAGCCATAGCGGGAGGGACTCCTACAATGAGCAGTTCTTC
many,TRBV7-9,.,TRBJ2-7,CASSLATEYEQYF,TGTGCCAGCAGCTTAGCCACGGAGTACGAGCAGTACTTC
many,TRBV20-1,TRBD2,TRBJ2-7,CSASLAGGGYEQYF,TGCAGTGCTAGCCTAGCGGGTGGGGGTTACGAGCAGTACTTC
.,TRBV4-1,.,TRBJ2-4,CASSPTEGGRNIQYF,TGCGCCAGCAGCCCAACCGAGGGGGGACGGAACATTCAGTACTTC
many,TRBV7-2,.,TRBJ2-5,CASSLAGKETQYF,TGTGCCAGCAGCTTAGCGGGGAAAGAGACCCAGTACTTC
many,TRBV28,TRBD1,TRBJ2-7,CASGIPGQGIYEQYF,TGTGCCAGCGGGATTCCGGGACAGGGGATCTACGAGCAGTACTTC
many,TRBV30,.,TRBJ1-1,CAWSAQGYTEAFF,TGTGCCTGGAGTGCCCAGGGGTACACTGAAGCTTTCTTT
many,TRBV7-9,TRBD2,TRBJ2-7,CASSSGTSGSYEQYF,TGTGCCAGCAGCTCGGGGACTAGCGGGAGTTACGAGCAGTACTTC
.,TRBV28,TRBD2,TRBJ2-1,CASSSGTRDDNEQFF,TGTGCCAGCAGTTCGGGGACTAGGGATGACAATGAGCAGTTCTTC
many,TRBV2,.,TRBJ2-3,CASTQRGTVSTDTQYF,TGTGCCAGCACCCAACGGGGGACAGTAAGCACAGATACGCAGTATTTT
many,TRBV7-8,.,TRBJ2-1,CASTSGLAYNEQFF,TGTGCCAGCACCAGCGGGCTAGCCTACAATGAGCAGTTCTTC
many,TRBV9,TRBD2,TRBJ2-1,CASSVAGGNEQFF,TGTGCCAGCAGCGTAGCGGGGGGGAATGAGCAGTTCTTC
many,TRBV5-1,TRBD1,TRBJ2-3,CASSLATGVTDTQYF,TGCGCCAGCAGCTTGGCGACAGGGGTAACAGATACGCAGTATTTT
many,TRBV12-3/TRBV12-4,.,TRBJ2-5,CASSTLTVRGETQYF,TGTGCCAGCAGTACGTTGACGGTCCGGGGAGAGACCCAGTACTTC
many,TRBV12-3/TRBV12-4,TRBD2,TRBJ2-1,CASSLAELYNEQFF,TGTGCCAGCAGTCTAGCGGAGCTCTACAATGAGCAGTTCTTC
few,TRBV4-2,TRBD1,TRBJ1-4,CASSLGQADEKLFF,TGTGCCAGCAGCCTGGGACAGGCCGATGAAAAACTGTTTTTT
many,TRBV5-1,TRBD2,TRBJ2-2,CASTRDYNTGELFF,TGCGCCAGCACCCGGGACTACAACACCGGGGAGCTGTTTTTT
.,TRBV20-1,TRBD2,TRBJ2-7,CSASRPSGRINEQYF,TGCAGTGCTAGCCGGCCTAGCGGGAGGATAAACGAGCAGTACTTC
.,TRBV18,.,TRBJ2-1,CASSPILASEGGEQFF,TGTGCCAGCTCACCAATACTAGCGTCTGAGGGGGGTGAGCAGTTCTTC
many,TRBV5-5,TRBD1,TRBJ1-1,CASSLGQGGNTEAFF,TGTGCCAGCAGCTTGGGACAGGGGGGGAACACTGAAGCTTTCTTT
few,TRBV5-1,.,TRBJ2-5,CASSLVSGESETQYF,TGCGCCAGCAGCTTGGTCTCTGGGGAATCAGAGACCCAGTACTTC
many,TRBV24-1,TRBD1,TRBJ2-3,CATQRRQGLDTQYF,TGTGCCACCCAGAGAAGACAGGGATTGGATACGCAGTATTTT
few,TRBV5-1,.,TRBJ2-1,CASRPPRVDNEQFF,TGCGCCAGCAGGCCCCCCCGAGTGGACAATGAGCAGTTCTTC
many,TRBV2,.,TRBJ2-7,CASHKPPLGLINYEQYF,TGTGCCAGTCACAAACCCCCTTTGGGCCTTATTAACTACGAGCAGTACTTC
many,TRBV6-1,.,TRBJ2-3,CAALLAGDTQYF,TGTGCCGCACTGCTCGCTGGAGATACGCAGTATTTT
few,TRBV5-1,.,TRBJ2-7,CASSLGSGLDYEQYF,TGCGCCAGCAGCTTGGGGTCAGGGCTTGACTACGAGCAGTACTTC
.,TRBV7-8,TRBD1,TRBJ1-5,CASRGQANWGPQHF,TGTGCCAGCAGGGGACAGGCAAACTGGGGGCCCCAGCATTTT
many,TRBV28,.,TRBJ2-3,CASSLSAGAMDTQYF,TGTGCCAGCAGTTTATCTGCTGGGGCTATGGATACGCAGTATTTT
.,TRBV16,.,TRBJ2-2,CASSQLSGLTGELFF,TGTGCCAGCAGCCAATTAAGCGGACTAACCGGGGAGCTGTTTTTT
.,TRBV12-3/TRBV12-4,.,TRBJ1-5,CASTMPGIVGYQPQHF,TGTGCCAGCACCATGCCCGGCATCGTAGGGTATCAGCCCCAGCATTTT
many,TRBV6-1,.,TRBJ2-3,CASIRQGTDTQYF,TGTGCCAGCATAAGGCAGGGAACAGATACGCAGTATTTT
many,TRBV19,.,TRBJ2-7,CASRPQVASSEQYF,TGTGCCAGTAGGCCCCAAGTCGCGTCGAGCGAGCAGTACTTC
many,TRBV12-3/TRBV12-4,.,TRBJ2-1,CASSSGTHFAIRDEQFF,TGTGCCAGCAGCTCCGGGACCCATTTCGCCATTAGGGATGAGCAGTTCTTC
.,TRBV20-1,TRBD1,TRBJ1-5,CSARERYRGSPYSSNQPQHF,TGCAGTGCTAGAGAGCGATACAGGGGATCCCCATATAGTAGCAATCAGCCCCAGCATTTT
few,TRBV3-1,.,TRBJ1-4,CASSPGVDGDEKLFF,TGTGCCAGCAGCCCGGGTGTGGACGGCGATGAAAAACTGTTTTTT
many,TRBV12-3/TRBV12-4,TRBD2,TRBJ2-3,CASRPSKRGSDTQYF,TGTGCCAGCAGACCTTCGAAGCGGGGGTCAGATACGCAGTATTTT
.,TRBV6-4,TRBD1,TRBJ1-1,CASSEVRGQGFGERPNTEAFF,TGTGCCAGCAGTGAAGTCAGGGGACAGGGGTTCGGGGAACGGCCGAACACTGAAGCTTTCTTT
.,TRBV6-1,TRBD2,TRBJ2-2,CASTWTSGRKDPGELFF,TGTGCCAGCACCTGGACTAGCGGGAGGAAAGATCCCGGGGAGCTGTTTTTT
.,TRBV28,.,TRBJ2-7,CASSFGGQTTYEQYF,TGTGCCAGCAGTTTCGGGGGACAGACGACCTACGAGCAGTACTTC
few,TRBV29-1,.,TRBJ2-3,CSVPSGGGTDTQYF,TGCAGCGTCCCTTCGGGGGGCGGGACAGATACGCAGTATTTT
many,TRBV12-3/TRBV12-4,.,TRBJ2-2,CASSLERTNTGELFF,TGTGCCAGCAGTTTAGAACGGACGAACACCGGGGAGCTGTTTTTT
many,TRBV5-1,.,TRBJ2-5,CASSLSAEYQETQYF,TGCGCCAGCAGCTTGTCGGCGGAGTACCAAGAGACCCAGTACTTC
.,TRBV13,.,TRBJ2-1,CASSESGGTREYNEQFF,TGTGCCAGCAGCGAATCAGGCGGGACGAGAGAATACAATGAGCAGTTCTTC
.,TRBV30,.,TRBJ1-3,CAWSPRLKGGNTIYF,TGTGCCTGGAGTCCCAGACTGAAGGGTGGAAACACCATATATTTT
many,TRBV5-1,.,TRBJ1-2,CASSPDGHGGYTF,TGCGCCAGCAGCCCAGATGGGCATGGGGGCTACACCTTC
.,TRBV12-3/TRBV12-4,TRBD1,TRBJ2-2,CASGTGAGELFF,TGTGCCAGCGGAACAGGGGCCGGGGAGCTGTTTTTT
few,TRBV5-5,.,TRBJ1-1,CASTPGPRLEEAFF,TGTGCCAGCACCCCGGGGCCGCGGCTGGAGGAAGCTTTCTTT
many,TRBV7-2,TRBD1,TRBJ1-5,CASSLGDRRPQHF,TGTGCCAGCAGCTTAGGGGACAGGCGGCCCCAGCATTTT
.,TRBV10-3,.,TRBJ1-1,CAISESRGPGIRTEAFF,TGTGCCATCAGTGAGTCCCGAGGGCCCGGTATTCGCACTGAAGCTTTCTTT
.,TRBV29-1,.,TRBJ2-7,CSASTGTFYEQYF,TGCAGCGCTTCGACGGGGACCTTCTACGAGCAGTACTTC